This T cell receptor beta chain originates from a study of OX40 agonist ivuxolimab in advanced cancers. Study-level background: Across the patients, intravenous ivuxolimab was delivered every 2 weeks at 0.01 to 10 mg/kg. Whole-study results and caveats: Some of the nonresponding patients also showed low levels of normalized T-cell clonal expansion. More expanded clones were found, on average, in CD8+ than in CD4+ T cells. Doses of 0.1 to 3.0 mg/kg were accompanied by clonal expansion of CD4+ and CD8+ blood T cells by week 6.

This clone was counted a single time. Its antigen is unidentified. Clones were read by immunoSEQ multiplex PCR, and TCRdb kept only the in-frame ones, dropping some. The data show roughly 63,000 clones, 89% seen once. This CDR3 spans 16 amino acids. In germline, CDR1 is SGHTS, CDR2 YDEGEE. V was pared by 0 bases and J by 2 bases, with 4 bases of the junction left unmatched. The sample was CD4+ or CD8+ T cells sorted from blood, taken in a trial of the OX40 agonist ivuxolimab. This TCR was sampled from an adult with an advanced solid tumor such as melanoma, head and neck, liver or kidney cancer. This chain links TRBV5-8 with TRBJ2-7, with TRBD2 matching 11 bases. The CDR3 DNA follows: TGTGCCAGCAGCTTGGGTCTAGCGGGGGGAACCTACGAGCAGTACTTC. This encodes CASSLGLAGGTYEQYF.